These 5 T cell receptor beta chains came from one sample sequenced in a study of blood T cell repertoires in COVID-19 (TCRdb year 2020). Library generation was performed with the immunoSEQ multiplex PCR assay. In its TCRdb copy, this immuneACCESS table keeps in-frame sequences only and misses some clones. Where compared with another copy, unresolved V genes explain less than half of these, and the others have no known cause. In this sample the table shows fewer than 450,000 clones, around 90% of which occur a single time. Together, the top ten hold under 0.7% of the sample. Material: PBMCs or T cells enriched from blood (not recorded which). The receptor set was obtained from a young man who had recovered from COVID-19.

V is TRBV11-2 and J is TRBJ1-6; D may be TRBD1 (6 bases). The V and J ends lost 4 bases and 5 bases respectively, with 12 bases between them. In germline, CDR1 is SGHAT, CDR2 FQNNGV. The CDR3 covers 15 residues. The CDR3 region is CASSSGGRHNSPLHF. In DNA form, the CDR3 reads TGTGCCAGCAGCTCCGGGGGGCGGCATAATTCACCCCTCCACTTT.

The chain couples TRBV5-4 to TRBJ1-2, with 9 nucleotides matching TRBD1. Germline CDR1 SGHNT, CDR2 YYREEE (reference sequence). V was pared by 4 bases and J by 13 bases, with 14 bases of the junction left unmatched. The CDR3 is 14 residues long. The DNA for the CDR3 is TGTGCCAGCAGCGAGGGGACAGGGACTATGAGAGGCACCTTC. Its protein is CASSEGTGTMRGTF.

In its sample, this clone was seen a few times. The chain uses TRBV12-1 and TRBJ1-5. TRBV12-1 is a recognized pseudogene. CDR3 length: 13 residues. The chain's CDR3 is CASSPRGNQPQHF. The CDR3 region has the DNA TGTGCCAGCAGCCCCCGTGGCAATCAGCCCCAGCATTTT.

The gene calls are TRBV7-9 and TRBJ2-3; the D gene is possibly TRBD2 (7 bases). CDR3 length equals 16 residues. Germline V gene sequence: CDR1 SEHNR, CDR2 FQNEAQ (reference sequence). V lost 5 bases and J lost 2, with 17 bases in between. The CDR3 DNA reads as TGTGCCAGCAGCCCATCGGGGGGCGGGGTCACAGATACGCAGTATTTT. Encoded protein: CASSPSGGGVTDTQYF.

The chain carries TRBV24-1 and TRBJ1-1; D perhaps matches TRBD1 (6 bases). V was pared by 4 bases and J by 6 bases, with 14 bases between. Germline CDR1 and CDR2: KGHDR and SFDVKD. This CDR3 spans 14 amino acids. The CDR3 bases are TGTGCCACCAGTGACGGGACACAGGTCGCTGAAGCTTTCTTT. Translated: CATSDGTQVAEAFF.